This entry features one T cell receptor (beta chain) sequence. The target antigen is unknown. These data belong to a study of CD8 T cells in Susac syndrome. Study findings and constraints: It was acknowledged in the study that its TCR sequencing and HLA analysis involved a relatively small number of individuals.

The V gene's germline CDR1 is SGHDN and CDR2 FVKESK. The V and J ends lost 11 bases and 5 bases respectively, with 16 bases between them. The CDR3 spans 13 residues. From blood CD8+ and CD4+ T cells, the TCR beta chain was sequenced. In contrast to the negatively isolated CD8+ and CD4+ T cells, TEMRA cells were FACS-enriched. Reverse transcription of 0.5 to 1 ug RNA used random hexamers. Across 54 Vbeta and 13 Jbeta, TCR beta CDR3 was amplified with immunoSEQ multiplex PCR. TCRdb re-analysed the immunoSEQ multiplex PCR reads in MiXCR, keeping a single row per CDR3 protein. The table lists 150,000 to 200,000 distinct CDR3 sequences, 85% to 95% of them singletons.

The receptor was derived from a human donor with multiple sclerosis. Sequencing was carried out using CD8+ T cells from PBMCs. The chain links TRBV14 to TRBJ1-5; D is unresolved. The CDR3 loop is CALPDRGYQPQHF. The CDR3 coding sequence is TGTGCCCTGCCAGACCGAGGCTATCAGCCCCAGCATTTT.